The rows below give T cell receptor beta chains drawn from one sample of a study of blood T cell repertoires in COVID-19. Method: immunoSEQ multiplex PCR; TCRdb's copy keeps in-frame clones and lacks some. The repertoire consists of under 250,000 clones, with around 84% occurring once and the leading ten covering under 9%. The source material was peripheral blood. The origin of the receptors is a woman aged 70-85 years with active or convalescent COVID-19. CDR3s include the opening cysteine and the closing phenylalanine or tryptophan. D genes are given only for firm matches. Expanded clones get a size class; other rows say once, few or many, or leave the size out.

size	J	V	D	CDR3	DNA
NA	TRBJ2-6	TRBV7-2	NA	CASSSTGGVANVLTF	TGTGCCAGCAGCTCCACTGGAGGGGTGGCCAACGTCCTGACTTTC
NA	TRBJ1-1	TRBV24-1	NA	CATSDPGRGEAFF	TGTGCCACCAGTGATCCCGGGAGGGGTGAAGCTTTCTTT
NA	TRBJ1-2	TRBV5-1	NA	CASSLGTASAYGYTF	TGCGCCAGCAGCCTTGGCACAGCCTCAGCCTATGGCTACACCTTC
once	TRBJ1-5	TRBV3-1/TRBV3-2	NA	CASSQVERHNQPQHF	TGTGCCAGCAGCCAAGTAGAGCGGCACAATCAGCCCCAGCATTTT
once	TRBJ2-3	TRBV9	TRBD2	CASSVSGGLSTDTQYF	TGTGCCAGCAGCGTTAGCGGGGGCCTGTCCACAGATACGCAGTATTTT
NA	TRBJ2-2	TRBV7-2	TRBD2	CASKPPGLANTGELFF	TGTGCCAGCAAACCCCCGGGACTAGCGAACACCGGGGAGCTGTTTTTT
NA	TRBJ2-1	TRBV29-1	NA	CSVSSGRDNEQFF	TGCAGCGTCTCAAGCGGGCGAGACAATGAGCAGTTCTTC
NA	TRBJ2-5	TRBV5-4	NA	CASSLDQETQYF	TGTGCCAGCAGCCTAGATCAAGAGACCCAGTACTTC
NA	TRBJ2-7	TRBV12-3/TRBV12-4	NA	CASRITYEQYF	TGTGCCAGCAGAATCACCTACGAGCAGTACTTC
NA	TRBJ1-5	TRBV7-2	NA	CASSLGVGVGNQPQHF	TGTGCCAGCAGCTTAGGGGTAGGGGTCGGCAATCAGCCCCAGCATTTT
NA	TRBJ1-2	TRBV4-2	NA	CASSSSGTSGGYTF	TGTGCCAGCAGCTCTTCGGGGACATCCGGGGGCTACACCTTC
NA	TRBJ2-5	TRBV5-1	NA	CASSLDVAGETQYF	TGCGCCAGCAGCTTGGATGTGGCGGGAGAGACCCAGTACTTC
NA	TRBJ1-6	TRBV6-2/TRBV6-3	TRBD1	CASSFGTVYNSPLHF	TGTGCCAGCAGTTTCGGGACAGTGTATAATTCACCCCTCCACTTT
NA	TRBJ1-6	TRBV6-5	TRBD1	CASSYAGQLNSPLHF	TGTGCCAGCAGTTACGCGGGACAGCTTAATTCACCCCTCCACTTT
NA	TRBJ1-1	TRBV19	NA	CASTVRDSDTEAFF	TGTGCCAGTACAGTGAGGGATTCGGACACTGAAGCTTTCTTT
NA	TRBJ2-5	TRBV5-1	NA	CASSPRLVGETQYF	TGCGCCAGCAGCCCGCGACTAGTGGGGGAGACCCAGTACTTC
NA	TRBJ2-2	TRBV6-2/TRBV6-3	TRBD2	CASSPAVAGVQNTGELFF	TGTGCCAGCAGCCCTGCGGTAGCGGGGGTCCAGAACACCGGGGAGCTGTTTTTT
few	TRBJ1-1	TRBV24-1	NA	CATSSTELANTEAFF	TGTGCCACCAGTAGTACAGAACTCGCGAACACTGAAGCTTTCTTT